This entry is about one TCR beta chain. Antigen specificity is unknown. This specimen comes from a study of molecular identifiers for immune sequencing clone quantification. Study in general: In replicates, the authors split RNA from around 20,000 or 100,000 naive CD8 cells five ways and sequenced four. Study conclusions and caveats: Clones exceeding 20 RNA copies carried over 97% of effector molecules but under 1% of naive-cell molecules.

TCRdb processed the PCR reads anew with MiXCR; each CDR3 protein has one entry. The sample has 85,000 to 90,000 distinct CDR3 sequences; around a quarter are singletons. Germline V gives CDR1 SGHDN, CDR2 FVKESK. The CDR3 has 14 residues. V lost 4 bases, J lost 3 bases, and 9 bases lay in between. Researchers sorted naive CD8 T cells as cells that were CD8+CD4-CCR7+CD45RA+. The receptor comes from a human donor in good health. Some libraries in this study had Jurkat cell RNA spiked in. Sequencing input: naive CD8+ T cells from blood, with Jurkat cell RNA spiked in. Subset in this sample: FACS-sorted CD8+CD4-CCR7+CD45RA+ naive T cells. This chain uses TRBV14 with TRBJ2-2, with D unresolved. CDR3: CASSPVADTGELFF. The CDR3 DNA sequence: TGTGCCAGCAGCCCGGTAGCAGACACCGGGGAGCTGTTTTTT.